This TCR beta chain is from a study of blood T cell repertoires in COVID-19. About the research overall: Samples came from the United States, Italy and Spain, spanning acute and convalescent COVID-19.

Trimming removed 1 base from V and 2 bases from J; junction bases left unmatched: 3. Per germline, CDR1 KGHDR and CDR2 SFDVKD. The CDR3 is made up of 16 amino acids. Original processing notes: Reference gene primer amplification gave nucleated cell count estimates. Assay: immunoSEQ multiplex PCR; the TCRdb copy retains only in-frame clones and omits some. V and J calls and clone size are given by that table; D and trimming were obtained from the DNA. The repertoire holds tens of thousands of clones, with more than 75% as singletons. This receptor was identified in a human donor in a cohort sampled during active COVID-19. The specimen sequenced was peripheral blood. The chain employs TRBV24-1 and TRBJ2-2; 7 positions agree with TRBD1. CDR3 DNA sequence: TGTGCCACCAGTGATTTCCGACAGGGTAACACCGGGGAGCTGTTTTTT. Translation gives CATSDFRQGNTGELFF.